This T cell receptor beta chain was captured in a study of T-cell memory formation after mild COVID-19. Study results and limitations: There was a balanced CD4/CD8 profile in clones contracting day 15 to 85, and later expanders leaned CD4+. Pre-infection memory harbored some responding clones, suggesting cross-reactive memory joined. Largely, contracting CD4+ clones fell within CM and EM, and contracting CD8+ clones within EMRA.

From 5'RACE with constant-segment primers came TCR alpha and TCR beta cDNA libraries that carried sample barcodes and UMIs. TCRdb independently ran MiXCR on the 5' RACE reads; one entry per CDR3 protein. The sample has about 150,000 distinct CDR3 sequences, approximately 12% seen once. This clonotype was counted a few times. Its target is unknown. V was cut by 3 bases and J by 8 bases, with 13 bases left in between. This CDR3 contains 14 residues. The sequenced sample consisted of PBMCs or a T cell subset sorted from them (not recorded which). The chain carries TRBV12-3 or TRBV12-4 and TRBJ1-4; D gene ambiguous. The receptor's source is a man in his late teens or twenties who had mild COVID-19 (a few samples of this study predate the infection). Cell type and time point are not known. This chain's CDR3 is CASSFYEESEKLFF. CDR3 bases: TGTGCCAGCAGTTTTTACGAAGAAAGCGAAAAACTGTTTTTT.